The 23 T cell receptor beta chains below all came from one sample that was sequenced in a study of T cell responses to AZD1222 COVID-19 vaccine. The method was immunoSEQ multiplex PCR; TCRdb's version includes in-frame clones alone and lacks a portion of them. The sample contains about 39,000 clones, 88% of which appear only once. The source material was peripheral blood, sampled 28 days after the second dose of the MenACWY control vaccine. These receptors all come from an adult who received the MenACWY meningococcal vaccine as a control.

The chain combines TRBV2 with TRBJ2-7; D not certain. The CDR3 loop spans 13 amino acids. The ends were cut back, 7 bases at V and 1 base at J, with 11 bases in the middle. Germline CDR1 and CDR2: SNHLY and FYNNEI. The CDR3 protein is CASKLWGSYEQYF. CDR3 nucleotide sequence: TGTGCCAGCAAACTCTGGGGTTCCTACGAGCAGTACTTC.

The chain carries TRBV5-1 and TRBJ1-2; TRBD1 matches at 7 bases. Germline V gene sequence: CDR1 SGHRS, CDR2 YFSETQ. Trimming took 4 bases from V and 4 from J; bases not matched to a gene: 7. The CDR3 is 14 amino acids. Here the CDR3 DNA reads TGCGCCAGCAGCCATCGGGACAGAGGCTATGGCTACACCTTC. It specifies CASSHRDRGYGYTF.

V and J are TRBV15 and TRBJ2-5; possible D gene TRBD2, 6 bases. The germline V gene has CDR1 LNHNV and CDR2 YYDKDF (reference sequence). Trimming cost V 3 bases and J 4 bases, with 15 bases left between them. This CDR3 is built from 15 residues. The CDR3 nucleotides are TGTGCCACCAGCAGGGTGACTAGGCGTCCAGAGACCCAGTACTTC. Translation: CATSRVTRRPETQYF. Together with reference TRBV15 and TRBJ2-5, the CDR3 gives the full variable domain: DAMVIQNPRYQVTQFGKPVTLSCSQTLNHNVMYWYQQKSSQAPKLLFHYYDKDFNNEADTPDNFQSRRPNTSFCFLDIRSPGLGDTAMYLCATSRVTRRPETQYFGPGTRLLVL.

The rearrangement uses TRBV27 and TRBJ2-1; 8 nucleotides align to TRBD2. CDR3 length: 13 amino acids. Germline V CDR1 and CDR2: MNHEY, SMNVEV (reference sequence). The junction had 9 bases not matched to a gene; V was cut back by 11 bases and J by 6 bases. The chain's CDR3 is CASAASGLNEQFF. As DNA, the CDR3 is TGTGCCTCGGCGGCTAGCGGGCTCAATGAGCAGTTCTTC.

The chain recombines TRBV11-2 with TRBJ2-1; D may be TRBD2 (6 bases). V lost 3 bases and J 8 bases, leaving 8 bases between the germline ends. CDR1 is SGHAT, CDR2 FQNNGV, per germline. CDR3 length equals 12 residues. The CDR3 nucleotides read TGTGCCAGCAGCTTTGGCGGGGATGAGCAGTTCTTC. Amino acid sequence: CASSFGGDEQFF.

This clone was counted a single time. The genes are TRBV2 and TRBJ2-2; 8 bases fit TRBD2. The CDR3 has 14 residues. Germline V gene sequence: CDR1 SNHLY, CDR2 FYNNEI. With V trimmed by 10 bases and J by 0 bases, 4 bases remained unmatched. The CDR3 protein is CANQLAANTGELFF. CDR3 nucleotide sequence: TGTGCCAACCAACTAGCGGCGAACACCGGGGAGCTGTTTTTT.

The chain has TRBV9 and TRBJ1-1; the match to TRBD1 covers 10 bases. Unmatched junction bases numbered 11, after V lost 0 bases and J lost 3 bases. From germline, CDR1 is SGDLS and CDR2 YYNGEE. The CDR3 totals 18 residues. CDR3: CASSVEGSRGQGDTEAFF. In nucleotides, the CDR3 is TGTGCCAGCAGCGTAGAAGGTTCGAGAGGACAGGGGGACACTGAAGCTTTCTTT.

V gene TRBV5-4 combines with J gene TRBJ1-4; 9 bases are a match to TRBD1. From germline, CDR1 is SGHNT and CDR2 YYREEE (reference sequence). Trimming cost V 5 bases and J 8 bases; bases outside gene matches: 7. The CDR3 extends over 14 amino acids. CDR3 residues: CASSSGQGWEKLFF. The CDR3 DNA reads as TGTGCCAGCAGTTCTGGACAGGGGTGGGAAAAACTGTTTTTT. The full variable domain, rest sourced from reference TRBV5-4 and TRBJ1-4, is ETGVTQSPTHLIKTRGQQVTLRCSSQSGHNTVSWYQQALGQGPQFIFQYYREEENGRGNFPPRFSGLQFPNYSSELNVNALELDDSALYLCASSSGQGWEKLFFGSGTQLSVL.

In its sample, this clone was seen a few times. V usage is TRBV20-1 and J usage is TRBJ2-5; D remains unclear. The germline gives CDR1 DFQATT, CDR2 SNEGSKA (reference sequence). V lost 1 base and J 8 bases, leaving 8 bases between the germline ends. The CDR3 loop spans 11 amino acids. CDR3 protein: CSARVPVTQYF. In DNA, the CDR3 is TGCAGTGCTAGAGTTCCAGTCACCCAGTACTTC.

The J gene is TRBJ2-5, the V gene TRBV6-5, with TRBD2 as a possible D gene (6 bases). Germline V gene lookup returns CDR1 MNHEY and CDR2 SVGAGI. The V and J ends lost 7 bases and 0 bases respectively, with 12 bases between them. The CDR3 consists of 14 residues. The CDR3 here is CASTSPGDQETQYF. The CDR3 nucleotides read TGTGCCAGCACCTCGCCGGGAGACCAAGAGACCCAGTACTTC.

The table lists this clone with a count of one. This chain connects TRBV7-2 to TRBJ2-3, with a tentative D call TRBD2 (6 bases). V dropped 1 base and J dropped 3 bases, with 8 bases sitting between them. The germline CDR1 and CDR2 sequences are SGHTA and FQGNSA. This CDR3 spans 14 amino acids. The CDR3 region is CASSLEGRTDTQYF. The DNA of the CDR3 is TGTGCCAGCAGCTTAGAGGGGAGGACAGATACGCAGTATTTT.

CDR3 nucleotides: TGTGCCACCAGTGATTGGGCCCTGTCTACTGGCTACACCTTC. Protein product: CATSDWALSTGYTF. The V gene is TRBV24-1, the J gene TRBJ1-2; no reliable D call. V shed 2 bases and J shed 7 bases, with 13 bases lying between them. Germline CDR1 and CDR2: KGHDR and SFDVKD. The CDR3 totals 14 residues.

This clone was recorded only once. This sequence joins TRBV27 and TRBJ2-1, with 11 bases that match TRBD1. CDR3 size: 21 residues. Trimming removed 6 bases from V and 4 bases from J; junction bases left unmatched: 23. Germline CDR1 is MNHEY and CDR2 is SMNVEV (reference sequence). This chain's CDR3 is CASRSRDRGMGAGPSYNEQFF. As DNA, the CDR3 is TGTGCCAGCAGGAGCCGGGACAGGGGGATGGGTGCGGGACCCTCGTACAATGAGCAGTTCTTC.

The genes are TRBV30 and TRBJ2-5; D gene ambiguous. CDR1 GTSNPN and CDR2 SVGIG come from the germline V gene (reference sequence). Between the trimmed V and J ends, which lost 4 bases and 0 bases, there was a span of 9 bases. This CDR3 is built from 13 residues. In DNA form, the CDR3 reads TGTGCCTGGAACGGTCTCTACCAAGAGACCCAGTACTTC. It yields the protein CAWNGLYQETQYF. The full variable domain, rest sourced from reference TRBV30 and TRBJ2-5, is SQTIHQWPATLVQPVGSPLSLECTVEGTSNPNLYWYRQAAGRGLQLLFYSVGIGQISSEVPQNLSASRPQDRQFILSSKKLLLSDSGFYLCAWNGLYQETQYFGPGTRLLVL.

The V gene is TRBV7-2, the J gene TRBJ2-1, with D perhaps matching TRBD1 (6 bases). Trimming removed 2 bases from V and 5 bases from J, with 13 bases in between. Germline values: CDR1 SGHTA, CDR2 FQGNSA. The CDR3 runs 15 residues. Here the CDR3 reads CASSLWAGVDNEQFF. CDR3 sequence (DNA): TGTGCCAGCAGCTTATGGGCAGGGGTCGACAATGAGCAGTTCTTC.

The V call is TRBV5-4, the J call TRBJ2-2; 16 bases agree with TRBD2. This CDR3 comprises 17 residues. The V gene's germline CDR1 is SGHNT and CDR2 YYREEE (reference sequence). The J segment lost 5 bases and the V segment lost 5 bases, leaving 6 bases of the junction unmatched. CDR3 DNA sequence: TGTGCCAGCAGGACGGGACTAGCGGGAGGGCAGACCGGGGAGCTGTTTTTT. This gives the protein CASRTGLAGGQTGELFF.

CDR3 loop: CARILLAGVYNEQFF. In DNA, the CDR3 is TGTGCCAGGATCCTACTAGCGGGGGTCTACAATGAGCAGTTCTTC. J is TRBJ2-1 and V is TRBV11-3, with 11 bases that match TRBD2. The CDR3 has 15 residues. The trim removed 9 bases at V and 3 bases at J, leaving 7 bases unmatched. The germline V gene has CDR1 SGHNT and CDR2 YENEEA.

In its sample, this clone was seen once. The V gene is TRBV10-2, the J gene TRBJ2-7; a weak D match, TRBD1 (6 bases). The CDR3 spans 15 residues. Trimming took 6 bases from V and 0 from J, leaving 15 bases between them. The germline CDR1 and CDR2 sequences are WSHSY and SAAADI. The CDR3 DNA reads as TGCGCCAGCAGAACACAGGGATGGATCTCCTACGAGCAGTACTTC. Amino acid sequence: CASRTQGWISYEQYF.

This clone appeared a single time. CDR3 in amino acids: CASSQGREARHF. CDR3 in DNA: TGTGCCAGCAGCCAAGGCAGGGAGGCCCGGCATTTT. V is TRBV3-1 (or the pseudogene TRBV3-2) and J is TRBJ1-5; possibly TRBD1 for D (5 bases). CDR1 LGHDT and CDR2 YNNKEL come from the germline V gene (reference sequence). The V gene lost 1 base and the J gene lost 15 bases, with 13 bases spanning the gap. This CDR3 contains 12 residues.

J is TRBJ2-3 and V is TRBV30; tentative D call: TRBD2 (6 bases). The CDR3 contains 11 residues. Between the trimmed V and J ends, which lost 7 bases and 3 bases, there was a span of 8 bases. From germline, CDR1 is GTSNPN and CDR2 SVGIG (reference sequence). This CDR3 is CAFGGTDTQYF. The DNA for the CDR3 is TGTGCCTTCGGGGGAACAGATACGCAGTATTTT.

The V gene is TRBV6-6, the J gene TRBJ2-7; 11 nucleotides align to TRBD2. The CDR3 runs 17 residues. V lost 5 bases, J lost 0 bases, and 9 bases stayed unmatched. In germline, CDR1 is MNHNY, CDR2 SVGAGI (reference sequence). CDR3 amino acids: CASSRQTSGTTSYEQYF. The CDR3, as DNA: TGTGCCAGCAGTCGACAGACTAGCGGGACCACCTCCTACGAGCAGTACTTC.

CDR3 bases: TGTGCCAGTAGTCAAACAGCGAACACTGAAGCTTTCTTT. It codes for CASSQTANTEAFF. The chain combines TRBV19 with TRBJ1-1; D is undetermined. Germline loops: CDR1 LNHDA, CDR2 SQIVND (reference sequence). The CDR3 contains 13 residues. Trimming left V 5 bases short and J 1 base short, with 8 bases between.

This clone was seen a handful of times. The rearrangement joins TRBV6-5 to TRBJ2-1; the match to TRBD2 covers 8 bases. The ends lost 6 bases at V and 4 bases at J; junction bases unmatched: 5. Looked up from germline, CDR1 is MNHEY and CDR2 is SVGAGI. CDR3 length: 14 residues. The CDR3 nucleotides read TGTGCCAGCAGGAACCCTAGCGGGTACAATGAGCAGTTCTTC. Its protein product is CASRNPSGYNEQFF.